These 11 T cell receptor beta chains share one sample of origin, sequenced in a study of graft-versus-host responses after intestinal transplantation. Sequencing was performed with immunoSEQ multiplex PCR; in TCRdb, only in-frame clones are kept and a portion is missing. This table holds some 14,000 clones, about 33% found once. Sequenced material: alloreactive CD4+ T cells from a mixed lymphocyte reaction culture, taken before intestinal transplant. Subset given: CFSE-low proliferating T cells sorted from roughly six-day pre-transplant mixed lymphocyte reaction (GvH or HvG direction). These receptors originate from a human patient who received an intestinal transplant.

The chain links TRBV4-2 to TRBJ2-7, with 8 positions matching TRBD2. The CDR3 consists of 14 residues. Germline values: CDR1 LGHNA, CDR2 YNFKEQ. The junction had 2 bases not matched to a gene; V was cut back by 1 base and J by 3 bases. The CDR3 here is CASSQVTSGYEQYF. The CDR3 DNA is TGTGCCAGCAGCCAAGTCACTAGCGGCTACGAGCAGTACTTC.

This chain links TRBV2 with TRBJ1-6; 7 bases map to TRBD1. Germline values: CDR1 SNHLY, CDR2 FYNNEI. The length of the CDR3 is 16 residues. Trimming removed 2 bases from V and 7 bases from J; junction bases left unmatched: 8. The CDR3 DNA reads TGTGCCAGCAGTGAATCCCGAACAGGGGTGAATTCACCCCTCCACTTT. Translation gives CASSESRTGVNSPLHF.

The rearrangement joins TRBV11-3 to TRBJ2-1; D not resolved. V was clipped by 0 bases and J by 9 bases, with 9 bases between them. The CDR3 covers 13 residues. From germline, CDR1 is SGHNT and CDR2 YENEEA. The CDR3 sequence: CASSLESVTEQFF. CDR3 DNA sequence: TGTGCCAGCAGCTTAGAGAGTGTCACTGAGCAGTTCTTC.

This clone was picked up a small number of times. This chain links TRBV6-5 with TRBJ2-7; 7 bases are shared with TRBD2. The CDR3 is made up of 15 amino acids. V trimming: 6 bases; J trimming: 2 bases; junction bases outside the gene matches: 10. Germline V gene data show CDR1 as MNHEY and CDR2 as SVGAGI. In nucleotides, the CDR3 is TGTGCCAGCAGAAGCGCCGGGACTAACCCCTACGAGCAGTACTTC. Encoded protein: CASRSAGTNPYEQYF.

The chain is built from TRBV6-5 and TRBJ2-7; tentative D call: TRBD1 (6 bases). Germline V gene data show CDR1 as MNHEY and CDR2 as SVGAGI. The V gene lost 6 bases and the J gene lost 5 bases, with 17 bases spanning the gap. This CDR3 contains 14 residues. In DNA, the CDR3 is TGTGCCAGCAGCCCCCCCCACAGGGTCAACGAGCAGTACTTC. Translating it yields CASSPPHRVNEQYF.

This clone was observed a handful of times. This may come from a read error, since a much larger clone is one base off. CDR3 residues: CASSVGGGQGRVGYGYTF. The CDR3 DNA reads TGTGCCAGCAGCGTAGGGGGGGGACAGGGACGGGTTGGCTATGGCTACACCTTC. The chain employs TRBV11-2 and TRBJ1-2; 9 nucleotides agree with TRBD1. Germline V gene data show CDR1 as SGHAT and CDR2 as FQNNGV. The CDR3 covers 18 residues. The junction had 17 bases not matched to a gene; V was cut back by 5 bases and J by 4 bases.

The V and J genes are TRBV28 and TRBJ2-7, with D tentatively TRBD2 (6 bases). CDR3 length: 14 amino acids. The germline V and J ends were trimmed by 2 bases and 4 bases, with 12 bases remaining between them. CDR1 and CDR2 (germline): MDHEN, SYDVKM. This chain's CDR3 is CASSLPGANYEQYF. In nucleotides, the CDR3 is TGTGCCAGCAGTTTACCGGGAGCGAATTACGAGCAGTACTTC.

J is TRBJ1-6 and V is TRBV27; D gene unclear. V lost 2 bases and J lost 8, with 10 bases in between. Per germline, CDR1 MNHEY and CDR2 SMNVEV (reference sequence). The CDR3 contains 14 residues. The CDR3 bases are TGTGCCAGCAGTTTAAATTTACGTTATTCACCCCTCCACTTT. Translated: CASSLNLRYSPLHF.

V gene TRBV28 combines with J gene TRBJ2-7, with D tentatively TRBD2 (5 bases). The ends were cut back, 2 bases at V and 5 bases at J, with 10 bases in the middle. The CDR3 totals 13 residues. The V gene's germline CDR1 is MDHEN and CDR2 SYDVKM. The CDR3 sequence: CASSLGGRNEQYF. CDR3 coding DNA: TGTGCCAGCAGTTTAGGAGGTAGGAACGAGCAGTACTTC.

This clone was picked up a small number of times. The chain links TRBV6-1 to TRBJ1-1; D might be TRBD1 (5 bases). From germline, CDR1 is MNHNS and CDR2 SASEGT. V lost 7 bases, J lost 6 bases, and 9 bases lay in between. The CDR3 contains 11 residues. The CDR3 DNA is TGTGCCAGCAACACGGGGCCTGAAGCTTTCTTT. Its translation: CASNTGPEAFF.

The chain uses TRBV7-9 and TRBJ2-1; TRBD1 aligns across 7 bases. Germline CDR1 reads SEHNR; CDR2 reads FQNEAQ (reference sequence). There are 15 residues in the CDR3. V lost 4 bases, J lost 2 bases, and 5 bases stayed unmatched. The CDR3 nucleotides are TGTGCCAGCAGCTCAACCGGGACAGCCTACAATGAGCAGTTCTTC. Amino acids: CASSSTGTAYNEQFF.